The TCR beta chain under discussion was sequenced for a study of blood T cell repertoires in COVID-19. About the study: Collection of acute and convalescent COVID-19 samples took place in the United States, Italy and Spain. T cells, B-cell-depleted T cells, or PBMCs provided the cDNA or gDNA that served as material.

In the source study's methods: Reference gene primer amplification yielded estimated nucleated cell counts. TCRdb's table, derived via immunoSEQ multiplex PCR, lists solely in-frame clones and lacks some. D and trimming were read from the DNA, whereas the V and J calls and clone size are those reported in that table. This sample has over 200,000 clones, with approximately 86% found just once. Germline lookup yields CDR1 SGHDN and CDR2 FVKESK. The ends were cut back, 0 bases at V and 1 base at J, with 10 bases in the middle. The CDR3 extends over 15 amino acids. The sequence came from a human donor in a cohort sampled during active COVID-19. Material: peripheral blood. The chain is built from TRBV14 and TRBJ2-7; maybe TRBD1 (5 bases). This CDR3 is CASSQETGTSYEQYF. The CDR3 nucleotides are TGTGCCAGCAGCCAAGAAACAGGTACATCCTACGAGCAGTACTTC.